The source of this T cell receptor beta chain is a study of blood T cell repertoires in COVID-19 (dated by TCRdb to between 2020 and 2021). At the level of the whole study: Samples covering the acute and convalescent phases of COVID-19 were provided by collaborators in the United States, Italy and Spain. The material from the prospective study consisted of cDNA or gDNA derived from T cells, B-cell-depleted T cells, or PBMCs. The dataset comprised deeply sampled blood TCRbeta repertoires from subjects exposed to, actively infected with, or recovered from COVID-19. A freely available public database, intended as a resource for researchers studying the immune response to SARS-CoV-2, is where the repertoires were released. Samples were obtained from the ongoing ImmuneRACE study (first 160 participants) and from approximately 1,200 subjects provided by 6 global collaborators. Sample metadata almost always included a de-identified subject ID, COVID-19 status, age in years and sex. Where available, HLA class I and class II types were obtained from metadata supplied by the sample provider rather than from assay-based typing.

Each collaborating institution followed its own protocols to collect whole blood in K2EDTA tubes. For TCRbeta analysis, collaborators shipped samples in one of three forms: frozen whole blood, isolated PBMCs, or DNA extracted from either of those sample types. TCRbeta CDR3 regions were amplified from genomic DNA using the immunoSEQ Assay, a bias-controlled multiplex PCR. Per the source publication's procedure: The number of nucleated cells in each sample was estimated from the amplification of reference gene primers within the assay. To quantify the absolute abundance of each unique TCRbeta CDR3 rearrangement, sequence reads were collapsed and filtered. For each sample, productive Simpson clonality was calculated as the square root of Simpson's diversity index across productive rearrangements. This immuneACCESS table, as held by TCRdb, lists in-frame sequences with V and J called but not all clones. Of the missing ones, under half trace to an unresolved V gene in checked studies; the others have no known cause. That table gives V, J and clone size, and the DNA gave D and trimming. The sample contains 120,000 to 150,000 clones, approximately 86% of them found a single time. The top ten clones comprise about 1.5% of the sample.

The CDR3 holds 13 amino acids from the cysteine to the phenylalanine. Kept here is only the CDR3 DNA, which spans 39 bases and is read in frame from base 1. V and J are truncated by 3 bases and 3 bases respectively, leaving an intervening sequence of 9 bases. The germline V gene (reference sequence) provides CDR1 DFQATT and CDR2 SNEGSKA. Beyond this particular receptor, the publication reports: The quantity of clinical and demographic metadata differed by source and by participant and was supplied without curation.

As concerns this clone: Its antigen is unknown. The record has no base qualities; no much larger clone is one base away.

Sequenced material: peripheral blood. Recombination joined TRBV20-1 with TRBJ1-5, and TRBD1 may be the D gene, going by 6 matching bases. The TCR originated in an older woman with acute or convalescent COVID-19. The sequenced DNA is TGCAGTGCTAGTAGACAGGTCAATCAGCCCCAGCATTTT. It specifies CSASRQVNQPQHF.